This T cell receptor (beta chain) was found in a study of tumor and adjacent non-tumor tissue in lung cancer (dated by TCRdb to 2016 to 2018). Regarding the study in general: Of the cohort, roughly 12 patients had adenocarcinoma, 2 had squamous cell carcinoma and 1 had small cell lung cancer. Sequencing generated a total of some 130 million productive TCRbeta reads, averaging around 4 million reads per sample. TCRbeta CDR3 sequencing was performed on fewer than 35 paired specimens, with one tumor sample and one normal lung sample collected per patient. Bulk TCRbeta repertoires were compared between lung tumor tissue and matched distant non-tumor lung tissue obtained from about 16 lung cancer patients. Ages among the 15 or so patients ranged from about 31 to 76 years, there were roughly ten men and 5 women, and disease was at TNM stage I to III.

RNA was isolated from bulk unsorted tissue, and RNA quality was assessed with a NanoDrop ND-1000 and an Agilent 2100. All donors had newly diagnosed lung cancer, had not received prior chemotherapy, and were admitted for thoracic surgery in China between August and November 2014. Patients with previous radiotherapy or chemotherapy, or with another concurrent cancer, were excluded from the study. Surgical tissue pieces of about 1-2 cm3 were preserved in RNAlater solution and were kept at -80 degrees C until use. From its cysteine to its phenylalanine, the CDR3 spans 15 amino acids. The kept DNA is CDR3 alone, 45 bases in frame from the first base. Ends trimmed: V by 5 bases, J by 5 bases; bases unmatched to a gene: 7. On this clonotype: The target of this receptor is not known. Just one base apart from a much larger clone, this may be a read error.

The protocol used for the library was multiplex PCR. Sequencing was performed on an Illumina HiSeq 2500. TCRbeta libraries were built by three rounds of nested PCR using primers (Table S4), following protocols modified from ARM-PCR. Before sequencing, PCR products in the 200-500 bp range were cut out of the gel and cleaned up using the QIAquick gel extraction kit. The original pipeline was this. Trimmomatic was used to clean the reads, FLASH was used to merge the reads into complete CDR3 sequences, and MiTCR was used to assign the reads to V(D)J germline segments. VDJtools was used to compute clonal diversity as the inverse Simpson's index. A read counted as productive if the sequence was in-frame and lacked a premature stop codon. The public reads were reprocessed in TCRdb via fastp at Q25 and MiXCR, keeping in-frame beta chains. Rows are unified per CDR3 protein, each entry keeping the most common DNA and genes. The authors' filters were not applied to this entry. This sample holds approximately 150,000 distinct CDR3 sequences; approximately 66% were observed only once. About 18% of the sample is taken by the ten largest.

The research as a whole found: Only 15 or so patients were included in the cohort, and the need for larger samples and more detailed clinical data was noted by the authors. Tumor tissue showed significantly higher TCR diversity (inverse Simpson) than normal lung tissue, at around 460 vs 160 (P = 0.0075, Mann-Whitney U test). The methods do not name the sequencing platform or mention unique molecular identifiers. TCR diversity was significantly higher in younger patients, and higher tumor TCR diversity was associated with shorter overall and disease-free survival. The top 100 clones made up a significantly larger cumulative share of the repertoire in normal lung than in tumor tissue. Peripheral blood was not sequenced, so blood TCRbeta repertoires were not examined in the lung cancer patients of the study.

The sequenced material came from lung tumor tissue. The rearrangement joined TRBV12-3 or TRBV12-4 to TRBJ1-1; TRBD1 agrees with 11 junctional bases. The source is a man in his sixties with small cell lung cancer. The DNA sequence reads TGTGCCAGCAGTCAGGGACAGGGGGTGGGTACTGAAGCTTTCTTT. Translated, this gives CASSQGQGVGTEAFF.